This TCR beta chain originates from a study of T-cell memory formation after mild COVID-19. Turning to the study itself: In these data, TCR clusters were largely donor specific. Whole-study findings and limits: CD8+ contracting clones occupied EMRA, while CD4+ ones occupied mainly CM and EM.

CDR1 is LGHNA and CDR2 is YSLEER in the germline V gene. The ends were cut back, 0 bases at V and 1 base at J, with 11 bases in the middle. This CDR3 is 16 amino acids long. Barcoded TCR alpha and TCR beta cDNA libraries with UMIs came from 5'RACE using constant-segment primers. Using its own MiXCR run on the 5' RACE reads, TCRdb lists one record per CDR3 protein. Among 290,000 or so distinct CDR3 sequences listed, approximately 19% were seen once. Note on this clonotype: Antigen unknown.

Sequenced material: PBMCs or a T cell subset sorted from them (not recorded which). The chain employs TRBV4-3 and TRBJ2-3; D call uncertain. The TCR was taken from a man aged 18 to 29 who had mild COVID-19 (a few samples of this study predate the infection). Cell type and time point are not known. This CDR3 reads CASSQDWTGRTDTQYF. CDR3 DNA sequence: TGCGCCAGCAGCCAAGATTGGACGGGTCGCACAGATACGCAGTATTTT.